This T cell receptor beta chain was identified in a study of T cell responses to AZD1222 COVID-19 vaccine. For the study at large: Recipients boosted at about 4 weeks or about 12 weeks are pooled.

The length of the CDR3 is 13 residues. V lost 0 bases and J lost 9, with 11 bases in between. Germline-derived CDR1 and CDR2 are SGHTA and FQGNSA. Study results and caveats: Reportedly, close to half of spike-specific TCRs are directed against unmutated variant regions. Clonal diversity may have been underestimated, and the donors were mostly white British, with more females than males.

Concerning this clone itself: Its antigen is not identified.

Libraries were prepared by immunoSEQ multiplex PCR; TCRdb keeps only in-frame clonotypes and omits some of them. The sample contains 150,000 or so clones, about 93% of which appear only once. The chain combines TRBV7-2 with TRBJ1-2; TRBD1 might be the D (5 bases). The receptor was derived from an adult in good health. The sequences come from peripheral blood, collected on day 0 of AZD1222 vaccination. This CDR3 is CASSLAAGKSYTF. For the CDR3, the DNA is TGTGCCAGCAGCTTAGCGGCAGGGAAGAGCTACACCTTC.